These 20 T cell receptor beta chains were all obtained from the same sample, sequenced in a study of T cells in women clearing cervical HPV infection. Generated by immunoSEQ multiplex PCR, the TCRdb table keeps only in-frame clones and is missing some. The table counts over 30,000 clones; roughly 3.5% lies in the top ten. Sequenced: blood buffy coat. Receptors originate from a woman aged 18 to 75 with a cervical HPV16 infection that either progressed to CIN3+ or cleared (not recorded which).

On this clone itself: One end of the junction varies from germline; a read error may be responsible. The sequence runs out 3 residues before the end of the CDR3; the remainder is reconstructed from the germline J gene. The J gene is TRBJ1-5, the V gene TRBV4-2; a possible D gene is TRBD1 (6 bases). Per germline, CDR1 LGHNA and CDR2 YNFKEQ. This CDR3 region has 15 residues. The CDR3 DNA, read in part, is TGCGCCAGCAGCCAAGATTCCCAGGGGAATCAGCCC. It codes for CASSQDSQGNQP. The whole CDR3 protein reads CASSQDSQGNQPQHF.

About this clone: The read falls 3 residues short of the CDR3 end, and the missing part is taken from the germline J gene. The chain carries TRBV2 and TRBJ2-7; D is ambiguous. This CDR3 contains 11 residues. Germline CDR1 and CDR2: SNHLY and FYNNEI. The V end was cut by 2 bases, the J end by 3 bases, with 2 bases between. The part of the CDR3 DNA that was read is TGTGCCAGCAGTGAACACTACGAG. Its translation: CASSEHYE. The complete CDR3 sequence is CASSEHYEQYF.

A word on this clone: The read halts 3 residues ahead of the CDR3 end, with the missing end drawn from the germline J gene. The V and J genes are TRBV24-1 and TRBJ2-4, with 9 bases matching TRBD1. Looked up from germline, CDR1 is KGHDR and CDR2 is SFDVKD. V gave up 5 bases and J gave up 8 bases; unmatched junction bases: 6. The CDR3 covers 14 residues. CDR3 bases read: TGTGCCACCAGTGGGAGAAGACAGGGGGACATT. Translation gives CATSGRRQGDI. The whole CDR3 protein reads CATSGRRQGDIQYF.

Of note for this clone: The read is 3 residues too short to cover the CDR3 end, so that end is filled in from the germline J gene. J is TRBJ2-1 and V is TRBV10-1; 11 nucleotides line up with TRBD2. V lost 9 bases, J lost 9 bases, and 16 bases stayed unmatched. This CDR3 has 16 residues. CDR1 is WNHNN, CDR2 SYGVQD, per germline (reference sequence). Incomplete CDR3 DNA: TGCGCCAGGACCCTATATCACCTAGCGGGAGGACGTGAG. The encoded protein is CARTLYHLAGGRE. The entire CDR3 sequence reads CARTLYHLAGGREQFF.

As for this clone: From the germline J gene comes the end of the CDR3, since the read stops 3 residues before it. V usage is TRBV20-1 and J usage is TRBJ2-1; 11 nucleotides line up with TRBD2. Per the germline V gene, CDR1 is DFQATT and CDR2 is SNEGSKA (reference sequence). V lost 0 bases, J lost 9 bases, and 10 bases stayed unmatched. This CDR3 is 16 amino acids long. CDR3 residues: CSARDQRLAGGGEQFF. Partial CDR3 DNA: TGCAGTGCTAGAGATCAAAGGCTAGCGGGAGGCGGTGAG.

On this clone: The read stops 3 residues short of the end of the CDR3; the missing end is completed from the germline J gene. The V gene is TRBV25-1, the J gene TRBJ1-2; D is unresolved. The CDR3 consists of 13 residues. With 4 bases removed from V and 1 base from J, the gap between germline ends came to 7 bases. The germline V gene encodes CDR1 MGHDK and CDR2 SYGVNS. The CDR3 DNA, read in part, is TGTGCCAGCAGTGGGGCCTTTAACTATGGC. It encodes CASSGAFNYG. The entire CDR3 protein reads CASSGAFNYGYTF.

For this clone: The CDR3 extends 3 residues past the end of the read, so its final part is completed from the germline J gene. The V gene is TRBV2, the J gene TRBJ2-2; 9 bases match TRBD1. V shed 9 bases and J 5 bases; nucleotides not matched to a gene: 13. The CDR3 runs 16 residues. CDR1 and CDR2 from the germline V gene are SNHLY and FYNNEI. CDR3 DNA, as far as it was read: TGTGCCAGTGGCACCTTGGGGGGGACAGGGACCGGGGAG. Protein: CASGTLGGTGTGE. The entire CDR3 protein reads CASGTLGGTGTGELFF.

As concerns this clone: The read halts 3 residues ahead of the CDR3 end, with the missing end drawn from the germline J gene. The chain is built from TRBV28 and TRBJ1-6, with D possibly TRBD1 on 5 matching bases. The CDR3 consists of 13 residues. The germline V gene encodes CDR1 MDHEN and CDR2 SYDVKM. The DNA read from the CDR3 is TGTGCCAGCATCCGGCAGGGTGGATTGACC. Its protein product is CASIRQGGLT. The whole CDR3 region reads CASIRQGGLTLHF.

The CDR3 region is CASSPGGIFTDTQYF. Partial CDR3 DNA: TGTGCCAGCAGCCCGGGGGGGATTTTCACAGATACG. The chain links TRBV7-3 to TRBJ2-3; TRBD2 aligns across 8 bases. The observed sequence ends 3 residues before the CDR3 terminus, with the missing tail filled in from the germline J gene. The CDR3 length is 15 residues. Looked up from germline, CDR1 is SGHTA and CDR2 is FQGTGA. V was pared by 5 bases and J by 2 bases, with 6 bases of the junction left unmatched.

Of note for this clone: Read sequence stops 3 residues before the CDR3 end, and the germline J gene provides the missing end. J is TRBJ1-1 and V is TRBV7-3, with 7 bases fitting TRBD1. Germline loops: CDR1 SGHTA, CDR2 FQGTGA. Losses at the gene ends were 0 bases for V and 0 bases for J; bases not matched to a gene: 1. The CDR3 covers 15 residues. Here the CDR3 reads CASSLTGQLNTEAFF. The sequenced part of the CDR3 DNA is TGTGCCAGCAGCTTAACGGGACAGCTGAACACTGAA.

With respect to this clone: The read gets to within 3 residues of the CDR3 end, and the germline J gene fills in the rest. V is TRBV11-2 and J is TRBJ2-3; D unresolved. Germline V gene data show CDR1 as SGHAT and CDR2 as FQNNGV. V was pared by 0 bases and J by 3 bases, with 4 bases between. There are 13 residues in the CDR3. CDR3 DNA (partial): TGTGCCAGCAGCTTAGATTTAACAGATACG. Protein sequence: CASSLDLTDT. The whole CDR3 reads CASSLDLTDTQYF.

Worth noting for this clone: The read terminates 3 residues ahead of where the CDR3 ends, so the germline J gene completes it. The chain links TRBV11-2 to TRBJ2-7; the D is unclear. CDR3 size: 14 residues. Trimming took 1 base from V and 2 from J, leaving 9 bases between them. Germline values: CDR1 SGHAT, CDR2 FQNNGV. The DNA read from the CDR3 is TGTGCCAGCAGCTTAGTATCACGCGCCTACGAG. Protein sequence: CASSLVSRAYE. The entire CDR3 sequence reads CASSLVSRAYEQYF.

A remark on this clone: Sequencing ends 3 residues short of the CDR3 end; the germline J gene provides the rest. The chain uses TRBV5-1 and TRBJ2-3; the D is unclear. The ends were cut back, 4 bases at V and 5 bases at J, with 17 bases in the middle. The CDR3 runs 15 residues. Germline values: CDR1 SGHRS, CDR2 YFSETQ. The part of the CDR3 DNA that was read is TGCGCCAGCAGCCCCCCCTTGCCGTCGGGAGATACG. Its translation: CASSPPLPSGDT. The entire CDR3 is CASSPPLPSGDTQYF.

Details on this clone: At one end the junction does not follow the germline gene, possibly because of a read error. Read sequence stops 3 residues before the CDR3 end, and the germline J gene provides the missing end. This chain links TRBV4-2 with TRBJ2-7; D unresolved. The CDR3 consists of 13 residues. Germline lookup yields CDR1 LGHNA and CDR2 YNFKEQ. CDR3 residues: CASSQGTEYEQYF. CDR3 DNA (partial): TGCGCCAGCAGCCAAGGTACAGAGTACGAG.

Note on this clone: The read falls 3 residues short of the CDR3 end, and the missing part is taken from the germline J gene. The chain is built from TRBV14 and TRBJ2-1, with 8 bases identical to TRBD2. The V gene end was trimmed by 3 bases and the J gene end by 9 bases; junction bases not matched to a gene: 7. The CDR3 length is 14 residues. Looked up from germline, CDR1 is SGHDN and CDR2 is FVKESK. The CDR3 bases that were read are TGTGCCAGCAGCCAGATAGCGGGAATTTTTGAG. Amino acid sequence: CASSQIAGIFE. The whole CDR3 protein is CASSQIAGIFEQFF.

Details on this clone: The sequenced fragment ends 3 residues before the CDR3 boundary, so the rest is inferred from the germline J gene. The rearrangement uses TRBV2 and TRBJ2-3, with 12 bases matching TRBD2. The CDR3 has 15 amino acids. Germline V gives CDR1 SNHLY, CDR2 FYNNEI. V trimming: 4 bases; J trimming: 5 bases; junction bases outside the gene matches: 4. Partial CDR3 DNA: TGTGCCAGCAGTGCACTAGCGGGAGGAGAAGATACG. Encoded protein: CASSALAGGEDT. The complete CDR3 sequence is CASSALAGGEDTQYF.

On this clone itself: The read ends 3 residues before the CDR3 terminus; that terminus is restored from the germline J gene. V usage is TRBV20-1 and J usage is TRBJ2-1; 7 positions match TRBD1. CDR1 is DFQATT and CDR2 is SNEGSKA in the germline V gene (reference sequence). The J segment lost 0 bases and the V segment lost 6 bases, leaving 11 bases of the junction unmatched. This CDR3 is built from 16 residues. The CDR3 region is CSAPRQGSSSYNEQFF. Partial CDR3 DNA: TGCAGTGCACCCCGACAGGGTTCAAGCTCCTACAATGAG.

Of note for this clone: The read finishes 3 residues shy of the CDR3 end, and the germline J gene is used to complete it. The genes are TRBV7-6 and TRBJ2-3, with TRBD2 matching 7 bases. The CDR3 spans 16 residues. V dropped 5 bases and J dropped 4; count of bases not matched to a gene: 12. Germline CDR1 reads SGHVS; CDR2 reads FNYEAQ. Partial CDR3 DNA: TGTGCCAGCAGCCCCAAGGTAGCGGGTCTATCAGATACG. It translates to CASSPKVAGLSDT. The whole CDR3 region reads CASSPKVAGLSDTQYF.

A word on this clone: The sequenced fragment ends 3 residues before the CDR3 boundary, so the rest is inferred from the germline J gene. This rearrangement joins TRBV6-2 or TRBV6-3 to TRBJ2-1; TRBD2 matches 7 bases. The germline gives CDR1 MNHEY, CDR2 SVGEGT. V lost 10 bases and J lost 3; bases outside the gene matches: 9. This CDR3 region has 14 residues. This CDR3 reads CATGGGGDYNEQFF. Partial CDR3 DNA: TGTGCCACCGGCGGGGGAGGGGACTACAATGAG.

On this clone: The CDR3 end is not reached by the read, which stops 3 residues before it; the germline J gene fills it in. The chain recombines TRBV14 with TRBJ2-1; 11 nucleotides agree with TRBD1. The ends lost 5 bases at V and 6 bases at J; junction bases unmatched: 6. Looked up from germline, CDR1 is SGHDN and CDR2 is FVKESK. The CDR3 spans 15 residues. The covered CDR3 bases are TGTGCCAGCAGCGCCGGGACAGGGGGTTTCAATGAG. It encodes CASSAGTGGFNE. The whole CDR3 protein is CASSAGTGGFNEQFF.